The present T cell receptor (beta chain) was sequenced within a study of cytomegalovirus exposure and HLA in healthy donors. PCR was performed using 60 Vbeta and 13 Jbeta primers. TCRdb keeps only in-frame clones here, not all; method: immunoSEQ multiplex PCR. The repertoire has 150,000 or so clones, about three quarters of them found once; the top ten carry 6.3%. V was pared by 4 bases and J by 1 base, with 13 bases of the junction left unmatched. Germline CDR1 SNHLY, CDR2 FYNNEI. There are 18 residues in the CDR3. This chain connects TRBV2 to TRBJ2-5; TRBD2 aligns across 9 bases. The specimen sequenced was PBMCs. This clonotype was obtained from a man aged 35 to 55 in good health and CMV-seropositive. In DNA form, the CDR3 reads TGTGCCAGCAGTGCGTGGGGCGGGAGGGCCCTCGGCCAAGAGACCCAGTACTTC. This codes for CASSAWGGRALGQETQYF.